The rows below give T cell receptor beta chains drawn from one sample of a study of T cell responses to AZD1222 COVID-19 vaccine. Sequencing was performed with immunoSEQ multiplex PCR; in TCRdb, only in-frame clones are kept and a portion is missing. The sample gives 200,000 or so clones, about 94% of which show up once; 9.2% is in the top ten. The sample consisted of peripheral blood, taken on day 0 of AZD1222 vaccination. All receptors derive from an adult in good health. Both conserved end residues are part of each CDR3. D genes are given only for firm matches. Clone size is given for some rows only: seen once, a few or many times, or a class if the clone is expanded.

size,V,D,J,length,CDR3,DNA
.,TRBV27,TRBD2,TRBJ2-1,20,CASSLSHLGLAGETYNEQFF,TGTGCCAGCAGTTTATCCCACTTGGGACTAGCGGGAGAGACCTACAATGAGCAGTTCTTC
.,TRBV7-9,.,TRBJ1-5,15,CASSLGTVSNQPQHF,TGTGCCAGCAGCTTAGGGACAGTTAGCAATCAGCCCCAGCATTTT
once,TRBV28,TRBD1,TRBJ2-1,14,CASRGQATWNEQFF,TGTGCCAGCAGGGGACAGGCTACTTGGAATGAGCAGTTCTTC
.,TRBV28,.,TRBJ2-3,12,CASSWGADTQYF,TGTGCCAGCAGTTGGGGGGCAGATACGCAGTATTTT
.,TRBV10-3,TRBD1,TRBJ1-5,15,CAARQGMESNQPQHF,TGTGCCGCACGACAGGGGATGGAGAGCAATCAGCCCCAGCATTTT
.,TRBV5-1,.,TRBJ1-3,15,CASSLAIFQADTIYF,TGCGCCAGCAGCTTGGCAATTTTCCAAGCGGACACCATATATTTT
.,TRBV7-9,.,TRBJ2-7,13,CASSLLDTLEQYF,TGTGCCAGCAGCTTACTGGACACGCTCGAGCAGTACTTC
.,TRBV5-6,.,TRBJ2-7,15,CASSFTGPRAYEQYF,TGTGCCAGCAGCTTTACAGGTCCCCGAGCCTACGAGCAGTACTTC
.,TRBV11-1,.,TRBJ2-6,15,CASSRDSSGANVLTF,TGTGCCAGCAGCCGCGACAGCTCTGGGGCCAACGTCCTGACTTTC
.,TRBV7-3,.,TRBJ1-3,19,CASSSFRDAVSSSGNTIYF,TGTGCCAGCAGCTCCTTCCGGGACGCAGTTTCAAGCTCTGGAAACACCATATATTTT
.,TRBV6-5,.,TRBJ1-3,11,CASGSGNTIYF,TGTGCCAGCGGGTCTGGAAACACCATATATTTT
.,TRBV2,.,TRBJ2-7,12,CARGQGGREQYF,TGTGCCAGGGGGCAGGGGGGGCGCGAGCAGTACTTC
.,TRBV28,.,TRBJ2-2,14,CASTLGGITGELFF,TGTGCCAGCACCCTGGGGGGTATCACCGGGGAGCTGTTTTTT
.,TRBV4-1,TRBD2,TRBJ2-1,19,CASSQTFGSGRPTVDEQFF,TGCGCCAGCAGCCAAACCTTTGGGAGCGGGAGGCCCACGGTGGATGAGCAGTTCTTC
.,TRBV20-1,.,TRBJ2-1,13,CSASGGAPNEQFF,TGCAGTGCAAGTGGGGGGGCGCCGAATGAGCAGTTCTTC
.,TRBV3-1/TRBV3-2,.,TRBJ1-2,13,CASSQMREYGYTF,TGTGCCAGCAGCCAGATGAGGGAATATGGCTACACCTTC
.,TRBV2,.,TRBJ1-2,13,CASSTQGNYGYTF,TGTGCCAGCAGCACACAGGGTAACTATGGCTACACCTTC
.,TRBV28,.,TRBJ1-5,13,CASSLPGEQPQHF,TGTGCCAGCAGCCTACCGGGGGAACAGCCCCAGCATTTT
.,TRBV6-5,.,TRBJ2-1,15,CASRSLASIDNEQFF,TGTGCCAGCAGATCCCTAGCCTCAATCGACAATGAGCAGTTCTTC
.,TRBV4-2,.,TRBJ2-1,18,CASSQGSQQGLNIPEQFF,TGTGCCAGCAGCCAAGGATCCCAACAGGGACTTAATATTCCTGAGCAGTTCTTC
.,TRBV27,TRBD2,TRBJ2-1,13,CASSSSGPNEQFF,TGTGCCAGCAGTTCTAGCGGTCCCAATGAGCAGTTCTTC
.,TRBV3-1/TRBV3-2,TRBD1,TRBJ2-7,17,CASSQVYEWDSLYEQYF,TGTGCCAGCAGCCAAGTCTACGAATGGGACAGCCTCTACGAGCAGTACTTC
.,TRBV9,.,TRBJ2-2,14,CASSRPANTGELFF,TGTGCCAGCAGTCGACCAGCAAACACCGGGGAGCTGTTTTTT
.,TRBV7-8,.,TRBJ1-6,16,CASSLWHRVNNSPLHF,TGTGCCAGCAGCTTATGGCACAGGGTTAATAATTCACCCCTCCACTTT
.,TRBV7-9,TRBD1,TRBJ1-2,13,CASSRQGYYGYTF,TGTGCCAGCAGCCGACAGGGATACTATGGCTACACCTTC
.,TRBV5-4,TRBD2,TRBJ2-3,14,CASSLGGGPDTQYF,TGTGCCAGCAGCTTGGGCGGGGGGCCAGATACGCAGTATTTT
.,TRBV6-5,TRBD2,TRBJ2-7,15,CASSYSTSGSYEQYF,TGTGCCAGCAGTTACTCGACTAGCGGGAGCTACGAGCAGTACTTC
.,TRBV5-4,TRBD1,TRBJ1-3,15,CASSLDRGEGNTTYF,TGTGCCAGCAGCTTAGACAGGGGGGAAGGAAACACCACATATTTT
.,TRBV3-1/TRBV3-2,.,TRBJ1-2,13,CASSQWVNYGYTF,TGTGCCAGCAGCCAATGGGTAAACTATGGCTACACCTTC
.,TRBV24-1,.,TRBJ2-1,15,CATSDLGRSDNEQFF,TGTGCCACCAGTGATTTGGGTAGGTCGGACAATGAGCAGTTCTTC